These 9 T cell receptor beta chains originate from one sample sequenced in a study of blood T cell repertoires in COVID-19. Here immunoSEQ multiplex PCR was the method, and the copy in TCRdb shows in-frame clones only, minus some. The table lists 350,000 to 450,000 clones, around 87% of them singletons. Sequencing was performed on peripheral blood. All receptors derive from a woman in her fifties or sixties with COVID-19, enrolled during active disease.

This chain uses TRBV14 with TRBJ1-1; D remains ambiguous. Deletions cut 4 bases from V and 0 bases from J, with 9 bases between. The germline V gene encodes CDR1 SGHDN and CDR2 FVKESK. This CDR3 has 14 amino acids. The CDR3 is CASSPLILNTEAFF. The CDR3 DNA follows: TGTGCCAGCAGCCCCCTTATCCTGAACACTGAAGCTTTCTTT. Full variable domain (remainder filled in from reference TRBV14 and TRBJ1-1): EAGVTQFPSHSVIEKGQTVTLRCDPISGHDNLYWYRRVMGKEIKFLLHFVKESKQDESGMPNNRFLAERTGGTYSTLKVQPAELEDSGVYFCASSPLILNTEAFFGQGTRLTVV.

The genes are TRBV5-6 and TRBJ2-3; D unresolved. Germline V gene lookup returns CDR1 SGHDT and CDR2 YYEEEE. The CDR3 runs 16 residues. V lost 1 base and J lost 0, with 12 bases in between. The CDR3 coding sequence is TGTGCCAGCAGCTTGCTACCCTTACCTAGCACAGATACGCAGTATTTT. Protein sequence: CASSLLPLPSTDTQYF.

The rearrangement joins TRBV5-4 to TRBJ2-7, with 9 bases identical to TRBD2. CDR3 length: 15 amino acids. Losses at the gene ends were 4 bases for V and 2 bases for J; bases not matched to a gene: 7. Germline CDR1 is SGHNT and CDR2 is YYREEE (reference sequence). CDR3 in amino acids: CASSRGAGGPYEQYF. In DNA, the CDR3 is TGTGCCAGCAGCCGGGGAGCGGGGGGCCCCTACGAGCAGTACTTC. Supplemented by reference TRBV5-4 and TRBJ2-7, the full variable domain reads ETGVTQSPTHLIKTRGQQVTLRCSSQSGHNTVSWYQQALGQGPQFIFQYYREEENGRGNFPPRFSGLQFPNYSSELNVNALELDDSALYLCASSRGAGGPYEQYFGPGTRLTVT.

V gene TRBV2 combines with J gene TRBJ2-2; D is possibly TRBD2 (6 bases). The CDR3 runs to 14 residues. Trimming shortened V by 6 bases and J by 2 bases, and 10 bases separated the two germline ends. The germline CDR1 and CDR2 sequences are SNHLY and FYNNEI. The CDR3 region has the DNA TGTGCCAGCAGAGGACTATTAAACACCGGGGAGCTGTTTTTT. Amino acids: CASRGLLNTGELFF.

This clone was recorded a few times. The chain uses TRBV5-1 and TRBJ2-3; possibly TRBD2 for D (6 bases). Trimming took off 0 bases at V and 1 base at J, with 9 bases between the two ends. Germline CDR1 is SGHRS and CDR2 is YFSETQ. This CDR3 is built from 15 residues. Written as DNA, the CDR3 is TGCGCCAGCAGCTTGGATCCGGGGGGCACAGATACGCAGTATTTT. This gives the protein CASSLDPGGTDTQYF.

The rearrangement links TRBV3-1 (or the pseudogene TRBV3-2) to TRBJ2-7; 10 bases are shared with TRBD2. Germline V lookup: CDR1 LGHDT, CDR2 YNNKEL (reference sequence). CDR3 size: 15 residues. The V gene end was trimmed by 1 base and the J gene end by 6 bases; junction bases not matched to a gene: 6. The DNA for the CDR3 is TGTGCCAGCAGCCAAGGACTAGCGGGTCAGTTCGAGCAGTACTTC. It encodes CASSQGLAGQFEQYF.

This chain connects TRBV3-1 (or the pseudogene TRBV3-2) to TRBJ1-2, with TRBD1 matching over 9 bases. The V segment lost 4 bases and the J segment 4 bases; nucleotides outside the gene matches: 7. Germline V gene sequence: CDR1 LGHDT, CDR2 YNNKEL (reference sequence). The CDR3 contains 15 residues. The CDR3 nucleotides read TGTGCCAGCAGCCCCCGGGACAGGGCGTCCTATGGCTACACCTTC. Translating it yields CASSPRDRASYGYTF.

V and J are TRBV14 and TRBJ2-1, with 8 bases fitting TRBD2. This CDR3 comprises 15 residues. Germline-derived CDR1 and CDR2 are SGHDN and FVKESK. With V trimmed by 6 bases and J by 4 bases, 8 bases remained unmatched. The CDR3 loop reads CASRPSGGEYNEQFF. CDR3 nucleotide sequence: TGTGCCAGCAGACCATCCGGGGGGGAATACAATGAGCAGTTCTTC.

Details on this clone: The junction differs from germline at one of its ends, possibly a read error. The CDR3 spells CASSLERAPGAF. In nucleotides, the CDR3 is TGTGCCAGCAGCTTAGAGAGAGCACCAGGGGCCTTC. V gene TRBV11-2 combines with J gene TRBJ1-2; D is perhaps TRBD1 (6 bases). The germline gives CDR1 SGHAT, CDR2 FQNNGV. The CDR3 spans 12 residues.